These 23 T cell receptor beta chains originate from one sample sequenced in a study of CD8+ T cells in alopecia areata. Once RNA had been extracted, it was reverse transcribed into cDNA to act as the sequencing template. Assay: immunoSEQ multiplex PCR; the TCRdb copy retains only in-frame clones and omits some. Of 100,000 to 150,000 clones in the sample, about 47% were seen once. Sequencing used CD8+ T cells sorted from blood, obtained at week 0. The origin of the receptors is a human donor with alopecia areata.

J is TRBJ2-7 and V is TRBV9, with D unresolved. The length of the CDR3 is 13 residues. Germline V CDR1 and CDR2: SGDLS, YYNGEE. V was trimmed by 4 bases and J by 1 base, leaving 9 bases between them. The CDR3 sequence is CASSRTPSYEQYF. CDR3 bases: TGTGCCAGCAGCAGGACCCCATCCTACGAGCAGTACTTC.

On this clone itself: One junction end does not reproduce the germline sequence, and a read error may be involved. This chain connects TRBV7-6 to TRBJ1-5; TRBD1 might be the D (5 bases). The CDR3 sequence is 14 residues long. In germline, CDR1 is SGHVS, CDR2 FNYEAQ. The CDR3 bases are TGTGCCAGCAGATTAGACAGTTGCAATCAGCCCCAGCATTTT. Its translation is CASRLDSCNQPQHF.

In its sample, this clone was seen a few times. The gene calls are TRBV7-2 and TRBJ2-7, with D unclear. This CDR3 contains 15 residues. The germline V and J ends were trimmed by 5 bases and 1 base, with 15 bases remaining between them. Germline V CDR1 and CDR2: SGHTA, FQGNSA. CDR3 coding DNA: TGTGCCAGCAGCCCGCTCTTCGGCAGTTCCTACGAGCAGTACTTC. This sequence encodes CASSPLFGSSYEQYF.

This clone was seen more than once but under ten times. The rearrangement uses TRBV25-1 and TRBJ1-6, with D hard to call. Per germline, CDR1 MGHDK and CDR2 SYGVNS. The V gene lost 1 base and the J gene lost 10 bases, with 8 bases spanning the gap. The CDR3 has 13 amino acids. The CDR3 here is CASSELGYSPLHF. As DNA, the CDR3 is TGTGCCAGCAGTGAATTGGGTTACTCACCCCTCCACTTT.

The chain links TRBV25-1 to TRBJ2-5, with TRBD1 identical over 9 bases. The J call may be incorrect, as the DNA end agrees better with TRBJ2-7. The germline gives CDR1 MGHDK, CDR2 SYGVNS. This CDR3 region has 16 residues. CDR3 nucleotide sequence: TGTGCCAGCAGTGATCCTTGGGGACAGGGAGGGTACGAGCAGTACTTC. Its protein product is CASSDPWGQGGYEQYF.

This chain connects TRBV7-9 to TRBJ2-7; TRBD2 aligns across 10 bases. Germline CDR1 and CDR2: SEHNR and FQNEAQ (reference sequence). The CDR3 contains 15 residues. The J segment lost 4 bases and the V segment lost 4 bases, leaving 7 bases of the junction unmatched. CDR3 region: CASSSQAGGLYEQYF. The DNA of the CDR3 is TGTGCCAGCAGCTCCCAAGCGGGGGGGCTGTACGAGCAGTACTTC.

The chain employs TRBV30 and TRBJ2-7; 7 bases line up with TRBD1. Germline assignment: CDR1 GTSNPN and CDR2 SVGIG (reference sequence). V trimming: 1 base; J trimming: 0 bases; junction bases outside the gene matches: 0. CDR3 size: 13 residues. For the CDR3, the DNA is TGTGCCTGGAGTGGGGACAGCTCCTACGAGCAGTACTTC. Its protein is CAWSGDSSYEQYF.

The chain couples TRBV7-8 to TRBJ2-7, with 12 nucleotides matching TRBD2. Germline CDR1 is SGHVS and CDR2 is FQNEAQ. J was trimmed by 5 bases and V by 5 bases; bases with no gene match: 7. CDR3 size: 15 residues. DNA of the CDR3: TGTGCCAGCAGCCAGACCCTAGCGGGGGGGGACGAGCAGTACTTC. Translated: CASSQTLAGGDEQYF.

The chain combines TRBV6-5 with TRBJ1-2, with a tentative D call TRBD1 (5 bases). The germline CDR1 and CDR2 sequences are MNHEY and SVGAGI. Trimming cost V 5 bases and J 5 bases, with 15 bases left between them. There are 14 residues in the CDR3. The chain's CDR3 is CASSPTGTYYGYTF. CDR3 DNA sequence: TGTGCCAGCAGTCCTACCGGGACCTATTATGGCTACACCTTC.

This chain connects TRBV15 to TRBJ2-5, with D perhaps given as TRBD1 or TRBD2 (5 bases each). Germline-derived CDR1 and CDR2 are LNHNV and YYDKDF (reference sequence). V lost 3 bases, J lost 2 bases, and 13 bases lay in between. The CDR3 is 15 residues long. The CDR3 spells CATSRVGDNQETQYF. The DNA for the CDR3 is TGTGCCACCAGCAGGGTGGGGGATAATCAAGAGACCCAGTACTTC.

The chain uses TRBV7-9 and TRBJ1-2, with D maybe TRBD1 (5 bases). This CDR3 has 15 residues. The V end was cut by 5 bases, the J end by 0 bases, with 13 bases between. The V gene's germline CDR1 is SEHNR and CDR2 FQNEAQ (reference sequence). CDR3 in DNA: TGTGCCAGCAGCAGATGGGACGGAACTAACTATGGCTACACCTTC. Protein product: CASSRWDGTNYGYTF.

This chain uses TRBV2 with TRBJ1-2; 7 bases agree with TRBD1. Trimming cost V 1 base and J 4 bases; bases outside gene matches: 6. The germline V gene encodes CDR1 SNHLY and CDR2 FYNNEI. The CDR3 length is 15 residues. The CDR3: CASSEDGGGSYGYTF. Written as DNA, the CDR3 is TGTGCCAGCAGTGAAGATGGAGGGGGCAGCTATGGCTACACCTTC.

This clone has just a few counts. One end of the junction varies from germline; a read error may be responsible. J is TRBJ1-1 and V is TRBV10-3; the D gene is possibly TRBD1 (6 bases). This CDR3 is built from 13 residues. Germline loops: CDR1 ENHRY, CDR2 SYGVKD. In DNA, the CDR3 is TGTGCCAGCAGTTTATACAGGGAGGTTGAAGCTTTCTTT. It encodes CASSLYREVEAFF.

The gene calls are TRBV29-1 and TRBJ1-1, with D tentatively TRBD1 (6 bases). This CDR3 comprises 11 residues. Looked up from germline, CDR1 is SQVTM and CDR2 is ANQGSEA. V gave up 7 bases and J gave up 7 bases, with 13 bases separating them. The CDR3 DNA reads as TGCAGCGCGCTACAGGGCCGTGAAGCTTTCTTT. This encodes CSALQGREAFF.

The chain combines TRBV19 with TRBJ2-1; D call uncertain. Trimming left V 6 bases short and J 9 bases short, with 12 bases between. The CDR3 has 12 amino acids. Germline loops: CDR1 LNHDA, CDR2 SQIVND (reference sequence). The chain's CDR3 is CASSLKGGEQFF. The CDR3 DNA is TGTGCCAGTAGCCTCAAAGGCGGTGAGCAGTTCTTC.

This clone was counted only a few times. The chain is built from TRBV4-3 and TRBJ2-6; either TRBD1 or TRBD2 may fit D (6 bases each). The germline CDR1 and CDR2 sequences are LGHNA and YSLEER. The V end lost 5 bases, the J end lost 0 bases, and 17 bases lay between the germline ends. CDR3 size: 18 residues. This CDR3 is CASSSGDGGLSGANVLTF. The CDR3 bases are TGCGCCAGCAGCTCCGGAGACGGGGGCCTCTCTGGGGCCAACGTCCTGACTTTC.

The chain links TRBV9 to TRBJ1-2; D remains unclear. The V and J ends lost 6 bases and 2 bases respectively, with 8 bases between them. CDR3 length equals 12 residues. CDR1 and CDR2 (germline): SGDLS, YYNGEE. The CDR3 is CASMKGNYGYTF. The CDR3 nucleotides read TGTGCCAGCATGAAGGGCAACTATGGCTACACCTTC.

The rearrangement joins TRBV30 to TRBJ1-2; D is uncertain. Trimming left V 1 base short and J 4 bases short, with 7 bases between. This CDR3 spans 12 amino acids. CDR1 is GTSNPN and CDR2 is SVGIG in the germline V gene (reference sequence). CDR3 in DNA: TGTGCCTGGAGTGGGGAGGTCTATGGCTACACCTTC. It specifies CAWSGEVYGYTF.

V is TRBV6-5 and J is TRBJ2-1, with TRBD1 matching 10 bases. The CDR3 covers 14 residues. The ends lost 6 bases at V and 9 bases at J; junction bases unmatched: 8. Germline values: CDR1 MNHEY, CDR2 SVGAGI. CDR3: CASSLGQGTREQFF. CDR3 DNA sequence: TGTGCCAGCAGCCTGGGACAGGGGACTCGTGAGCAGTTCTTC.

CDR3 loop: CSVEDLEGSYEQYF. CDR3 DNA sequence: TGCAGCGTTGAAGACCTCGAGGGGTCCTACGAGCAGTACTTC. The V and J genes are TRBV29-1 and TRBJ2-7; D is perhaps TRBD1 or TRBD2 (5 bases each). Germline V gene sequence: CDR1 SQVTM, CDR2 ANQGSEA. The length of the CDR3 is 14 residues. V shed 0 bases and J shed 1 base, with 10 bases lying between them.

J is TRBJ2-7 and V is TRBV27; 7 positions agree with TRBD2. CDR1 and CDR2 from the germline V gene are MNHEY and SMNVEV (reference sequence). Trimming at V came to 1 base and at J to 2 bases, leaving 8 bases not matched to a gene. This CDR3 has 16 amino acids. This CDR3 is CASSLLGQRGPYEQYF. In DNA, the CDR3 is TGTGCCAGCAGTTTATTAGGCCAGCGGGGACCCTACGAGCAGTACTTC.

This clone turned up a few times. The rearrangement uses TRBV29-1 and TRBJ2-7; 8 bases line up with TRBD1. The CDR3 is 13 residues long. Unmatched junction bases numbered 7, after V lost 6 bases and J lost 3 bases. The germline gives CDR1 SQVTM, CDR2 ANQGSEA. CDR3 amino acids: CSVGAGTGYEQYF. In DNA, the CDR3 is TGCAGCGTCGGGGCCGGGACAGGCTACGAGCAGTACTTC.

The V and J genes are TRBV27 and TRBJ2-7, with D perhaps given as TRBD1 or TRBD2 (5 bases each). CDR3 size: 15 residues. Germline loops: CDR1 MNHEY, CDR2 SMNVEV (reference sequence). V was trimmed by 5 bases and J by 4 bases, leaving 18 bases between them. The CDR3 spells CASSAVGTGRYEQYF. CDR3 nucleotide sequence: TGTGCCAGCAGTGCGGTTGGGACGGGGAGATACGAGCAGTACTTC.